This TCR beta chain comes out of a study of T cells in Graves' hyperthyroidism and ophthalmopathy. General study results and limits: Prediction of ophthalmopathy progression came a median around 6.5 months pre-onset.

Germline V gene data show CDR1 as LGHNA and CDR2 as YNFKEQ. Trimming removed 1 base at V and 0 bases at J, with 10 bases between. The CDR3 has 15 amino acids. Orbital computed tomography and thyroid ultrasound, together with serum TRAb and thyroxine and clinical symptoms, were used for diagnoses. About 10 ml fresh peripheral blood yielded the PBMCs. The CDR3 regions of TCR beta were amplified from RNA transcripts. TCR CDR3 underwent first-round RT-PCR with the HTBI primer set. TCRdb ran MiXCR on the multiplex PCR reads and lists one entry per CDR3 protein. The sample yields a few hundred thousand distinct CDR3 sequences, approximately 14% seen once. Concerning this clonotype: What it recognizes is unknown.

This chain uses TRBV4-2 with TRBJ2-7; the D is unclear. Sequencing was carried out using blood. This TCR was recovered from a woman aged 30 to 39 with Graves' ophthalmopathy. Here the CDR3 DNA reads TGTGCCAGCAGCCAAGCTGATACGATCTCCTACGAGCAGTACTTC. Its protein product is CASSQADTISYEQYF.